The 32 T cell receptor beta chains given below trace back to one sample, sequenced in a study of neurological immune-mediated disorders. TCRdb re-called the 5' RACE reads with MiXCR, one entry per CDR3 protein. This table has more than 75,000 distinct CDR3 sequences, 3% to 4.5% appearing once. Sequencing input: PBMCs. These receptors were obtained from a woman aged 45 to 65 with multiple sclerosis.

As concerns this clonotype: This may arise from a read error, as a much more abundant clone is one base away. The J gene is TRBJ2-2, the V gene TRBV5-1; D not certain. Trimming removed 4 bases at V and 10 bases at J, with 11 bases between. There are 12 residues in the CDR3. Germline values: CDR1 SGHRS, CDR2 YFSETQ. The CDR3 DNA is TGCGCCAGCAGCCAGAACGCCGTGGAGCTGTTTTTT. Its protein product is CASSQNAVELFF.

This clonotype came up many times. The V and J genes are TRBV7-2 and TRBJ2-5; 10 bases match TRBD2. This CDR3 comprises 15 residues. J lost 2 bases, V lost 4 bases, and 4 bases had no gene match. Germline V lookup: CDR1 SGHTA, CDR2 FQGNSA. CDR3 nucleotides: TGTGCCAGCAGCTGGAGCGGGGGGGAACAAGAGACCCAGTACTTC. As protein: CASSWSGGEQETQYF.

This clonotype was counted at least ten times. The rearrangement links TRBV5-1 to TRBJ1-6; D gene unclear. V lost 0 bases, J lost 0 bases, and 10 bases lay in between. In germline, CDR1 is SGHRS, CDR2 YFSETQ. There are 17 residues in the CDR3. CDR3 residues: CASSLEAASSYNSPLHF. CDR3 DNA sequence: TGCGCCAGCAGCTTGGAGGCGGCGAGCTCCTATAATTCACCCCTCCACTTT.

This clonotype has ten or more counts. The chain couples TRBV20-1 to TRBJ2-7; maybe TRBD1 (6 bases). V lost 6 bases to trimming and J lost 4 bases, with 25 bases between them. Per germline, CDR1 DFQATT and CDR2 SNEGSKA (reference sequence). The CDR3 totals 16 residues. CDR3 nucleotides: TGCAGTGCCCTCACGCCGGCGGCAGGACAGCATTACGAGCAGTACTTC. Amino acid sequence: CSALTPAAGQHYEQYF.

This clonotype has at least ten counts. The CDR3 here is CSVLVRSYNEQFF. DNA for the CDR3: TGCAGCGTTCTCGTCCGCTCCTACAATGAGCAGTTCTTC. The chain has TRBV29-1 and TRBJ2-1; D is ambiguous. The CDR3 consists of 13 residues. In germline, CDR1 is SQVTM, CDR2 ANQGSEA. The ends were cut back, 5 bases at V and 0 bases at J, with 8 bases in the middle.

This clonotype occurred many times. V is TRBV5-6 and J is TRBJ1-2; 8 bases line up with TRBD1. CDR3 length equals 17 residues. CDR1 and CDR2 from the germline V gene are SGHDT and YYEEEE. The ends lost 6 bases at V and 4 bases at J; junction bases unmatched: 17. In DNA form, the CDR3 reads TGTGCCAGCAACACCGGGACAGGAACCATTCGGGTCTATGGCTACACCTTC. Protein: CASNTGTGTIRVYGYTF.

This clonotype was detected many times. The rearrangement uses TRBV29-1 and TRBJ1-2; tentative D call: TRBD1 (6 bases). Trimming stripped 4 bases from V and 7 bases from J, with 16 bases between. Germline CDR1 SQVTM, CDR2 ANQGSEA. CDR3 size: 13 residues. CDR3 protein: CSVGNRAQRGYTF. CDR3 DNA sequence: TGCAGCGTTGGTAACAGGGCTCAACGTGGCTACACCTTC. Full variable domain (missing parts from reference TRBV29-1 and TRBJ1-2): SAVISQKPSRDICQRGTSLTIQCQVDSQVTMMFWYRQQPGQSLTLIATANQGSEATYESGFVIDKFPISRPNLTFSTLTVSNMSPEDSSIYLCSVGNRAQRGYTFGSGTRLTVV.

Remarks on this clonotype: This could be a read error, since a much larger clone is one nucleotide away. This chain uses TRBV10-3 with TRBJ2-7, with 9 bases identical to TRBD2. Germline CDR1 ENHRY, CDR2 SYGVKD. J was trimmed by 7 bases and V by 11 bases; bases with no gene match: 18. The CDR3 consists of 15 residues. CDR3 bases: TGTGCCGCTAGCCCCGGCGGGGGGGCTCTCAAAGAGCAGTACTTC. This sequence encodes CAASPGGGALKEQYF.

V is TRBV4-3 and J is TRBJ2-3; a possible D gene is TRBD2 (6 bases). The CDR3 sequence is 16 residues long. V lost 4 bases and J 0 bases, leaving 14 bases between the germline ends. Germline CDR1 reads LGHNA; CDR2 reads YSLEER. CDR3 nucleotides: TGCGCCAGCAGCCTTACCGGGACTCCTAGCACAGATACGCAGTATTTT. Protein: CASSLTGTPSTDTQYF.

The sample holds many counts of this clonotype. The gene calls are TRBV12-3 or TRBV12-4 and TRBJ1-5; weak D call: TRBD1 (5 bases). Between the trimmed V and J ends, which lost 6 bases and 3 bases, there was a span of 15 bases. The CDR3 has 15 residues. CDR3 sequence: CASRERTGFNQPQHF. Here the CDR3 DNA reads TGTGCCAGCAGAGAGAGAACAGGATTCAATCAGCCCCAGCATTTT.

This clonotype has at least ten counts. In DNA form, the CDR3 reads TGTGCCAGCAGCTTAACTCCTGGAAACACCATATATTTT. Translation gives CASSLTPGNTIYF. The V and J genes are TRBV7-2 and TRBJ1-3; D unresolved. The CDR3 has 13 residues. Germline CDR1 is SGHTA and CDR2 is FQGNSA. Trimming took 2 bases from V and 2 from J, leaving 4 bases between them. Using reference TRBV7-2 and TRBJ1-3 for the parts outside the CDR3, the full variable domain is GAGVSQSPSNKVTEKGKDVELRCDPISGHTALYWYRQSLGQGLEFLIYFQGNSAPDKSGLPSDRFSAERTGGSVSTLTIQRTQQEDSAVYLCASSLTPGNTIYFGEGSWLTVV.

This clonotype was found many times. The CDR3 bases are TGTGCCAGCAGCTTCGACAGGTACCAAGAGACCCAGTACTTC. Translated: CASSFDRYQETQYF. The chain couples TRBV7-2 to TRBJ2-5; possible D gene TRBD1, 6 bases. The length of the CDR3 is 14 residues. Germline values: CDR1 SGHTA, CDR2 FQGNSA. Trimming took off 3 bases at V and 0 bases at J, with 8 bases between the two ends.

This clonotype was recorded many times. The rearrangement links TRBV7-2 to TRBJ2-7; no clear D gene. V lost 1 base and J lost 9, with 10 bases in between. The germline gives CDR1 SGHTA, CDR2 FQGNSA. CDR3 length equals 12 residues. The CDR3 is CASSLELGAQYF. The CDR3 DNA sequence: TGTGCCAGCAGCTTAGAACTGGGCGCGCAGTACTTC.

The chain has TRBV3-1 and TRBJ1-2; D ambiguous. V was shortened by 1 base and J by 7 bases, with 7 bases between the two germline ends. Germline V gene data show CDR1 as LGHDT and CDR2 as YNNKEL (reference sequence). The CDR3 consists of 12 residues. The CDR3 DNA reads TGTGCCAGCAGCCAAGTCCCCAGTGGCTACACCTTC. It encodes CASSQVPSGYTF.

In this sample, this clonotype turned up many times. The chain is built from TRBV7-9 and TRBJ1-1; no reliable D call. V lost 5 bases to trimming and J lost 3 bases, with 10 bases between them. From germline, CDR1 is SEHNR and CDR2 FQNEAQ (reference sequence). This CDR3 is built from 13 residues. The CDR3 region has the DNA TGTGCCAGCAGCCCGGACGGTTACACTGAAGCTTTCTTT. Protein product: CASSPDGYTEAFF.

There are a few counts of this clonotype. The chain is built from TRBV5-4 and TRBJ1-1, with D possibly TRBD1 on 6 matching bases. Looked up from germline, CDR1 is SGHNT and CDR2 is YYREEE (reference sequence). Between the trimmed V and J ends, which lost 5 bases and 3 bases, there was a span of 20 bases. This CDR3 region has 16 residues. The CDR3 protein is CASSIGGGPIYTEAFF. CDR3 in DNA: TGTGCCAGCAGTATCGGGGGGGGCCCCATTTACACTGAAGCTTTCTTT.

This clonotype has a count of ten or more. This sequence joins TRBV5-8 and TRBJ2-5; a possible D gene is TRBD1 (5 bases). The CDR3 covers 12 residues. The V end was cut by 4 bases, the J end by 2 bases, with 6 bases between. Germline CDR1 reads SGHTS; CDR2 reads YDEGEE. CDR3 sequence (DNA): TGTGCCAGCAGCAGACAGCAAGAGACCCAGTACTTC. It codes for CASSRQQETQYF.

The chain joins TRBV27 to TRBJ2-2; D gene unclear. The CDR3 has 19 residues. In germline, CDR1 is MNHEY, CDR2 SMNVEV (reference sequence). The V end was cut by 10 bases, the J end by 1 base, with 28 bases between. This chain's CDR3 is CATYRRHLGSVLNTGELFF. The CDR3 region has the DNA TGTGCCACCTACAGACGACATTTAGGGTCGGTTCTGAACACCGGGGAGCTGTTTTTT.

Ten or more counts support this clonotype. The CDR3 sequence: CSARDEGGLSPSPLHF. As DNA, the CDR3 is TGCAGTGCTAGAGATGAGGGGGGCTTGAGTCCTTCACCCCTCCACTTT. The genes are TRBV20-1 and TRBJ1-6; a weak D match, TRBD1 (6 bases). The germline CDR1 and CDR2 sequences are DFQATT and SNEGSKA (reference sequence). Trimming pared 0 bases from V and 9 bases from J, leaving 18 bases between. The CDR3 is 16 amino acids.

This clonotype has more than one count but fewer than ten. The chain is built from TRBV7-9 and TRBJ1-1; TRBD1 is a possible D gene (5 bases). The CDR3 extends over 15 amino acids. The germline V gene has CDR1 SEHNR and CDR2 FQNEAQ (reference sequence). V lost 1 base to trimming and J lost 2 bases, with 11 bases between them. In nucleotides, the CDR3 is TGTGCCAGCAGCTTAGGCGGGAGGGGAAACACTGAAGCTTTCTTT. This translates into CASSLGGRGNTEAFF.

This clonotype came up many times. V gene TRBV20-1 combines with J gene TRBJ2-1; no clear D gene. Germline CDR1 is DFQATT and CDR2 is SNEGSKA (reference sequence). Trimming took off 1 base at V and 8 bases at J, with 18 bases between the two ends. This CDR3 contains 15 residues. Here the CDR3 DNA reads TGCAGTGCTAGAGGTGGTGAGCCGGCGCACCATGAGCAGTTCTTC. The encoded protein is CSARGGEPAHHEQFF.

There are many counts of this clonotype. CDR3 bases: TGTGCCAGTAGTCACAGGGGGCGCAATCAGCCCCAGCATTTT. Translated: CASSHRGRNQPQHF. The chain carries TRBV19 and TRBJ1-5; TRBD1 aligns across 9 bases. The V segment lost 5 bases and the J segment 2 bases; nucleotides outside the gene matches: 1. Germline CDR1 LNHDA, CDR2 SQIVND (reference sequence). CDR3 length: 14 amino acids.

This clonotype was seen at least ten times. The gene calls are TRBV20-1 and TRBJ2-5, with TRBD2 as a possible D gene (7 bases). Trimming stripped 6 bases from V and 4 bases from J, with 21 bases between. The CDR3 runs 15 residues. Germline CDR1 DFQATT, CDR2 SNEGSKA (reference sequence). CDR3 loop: CSAPLGGLGPETQYF. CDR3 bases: TGCAGTGCCCCTCTCGGGGGGCTGGGGCCAGAGACCCAGTACTTC.

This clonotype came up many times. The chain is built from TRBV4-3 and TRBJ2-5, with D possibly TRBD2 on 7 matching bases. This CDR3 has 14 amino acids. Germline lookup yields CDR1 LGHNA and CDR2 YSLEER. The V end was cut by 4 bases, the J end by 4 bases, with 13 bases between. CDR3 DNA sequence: TGCGCCAGCAGCCTAGAGGGGGGGCGAGAGACCCAGTACTTC. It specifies CASSLEGGRETQYF.

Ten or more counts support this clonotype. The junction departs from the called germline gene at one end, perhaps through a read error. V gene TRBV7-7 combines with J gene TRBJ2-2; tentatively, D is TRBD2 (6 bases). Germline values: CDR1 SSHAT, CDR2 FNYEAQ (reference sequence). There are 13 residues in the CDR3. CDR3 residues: CASSPAEGGELFF. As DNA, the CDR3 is TGTGCTAGCAGCCCCGCGGAGGGGGGGGAGCTGTTTTTT.

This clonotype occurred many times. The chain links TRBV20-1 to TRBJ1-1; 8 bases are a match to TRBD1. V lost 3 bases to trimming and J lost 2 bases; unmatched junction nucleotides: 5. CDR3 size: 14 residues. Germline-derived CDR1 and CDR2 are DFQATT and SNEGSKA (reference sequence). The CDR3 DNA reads TGCAGTGCTAGGACGGGACAGGTAAACACTGAAGCTTTCTTT. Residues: CSARTGQVNTEAFF.

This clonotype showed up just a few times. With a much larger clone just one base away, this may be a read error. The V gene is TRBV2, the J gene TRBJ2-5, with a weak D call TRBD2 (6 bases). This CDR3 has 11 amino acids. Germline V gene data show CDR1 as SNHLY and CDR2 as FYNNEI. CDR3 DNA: TGTGCCAGCTTCGGGGGTGAGAACCAGTACTTC. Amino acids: CASFGGENQYF.

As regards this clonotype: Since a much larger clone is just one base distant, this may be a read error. CDR3 region: CTSSGTANYEQYF. The CDR3 nucleotides are TGTACCAGCAGCGGGACGGCGAACTACGAGCAGTACTTC. The chain is built from TRBV9 and TRBJ2-7; 7 nucleotides align to TRBD2. CDR3 size: 13 residues. In germline, CDR1 is SGDLS, CDR2 YYNGEE.

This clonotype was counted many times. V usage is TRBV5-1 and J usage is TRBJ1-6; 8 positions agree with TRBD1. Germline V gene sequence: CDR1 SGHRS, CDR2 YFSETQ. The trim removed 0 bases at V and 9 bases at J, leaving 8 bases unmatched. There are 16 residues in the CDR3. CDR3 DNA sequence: TGCGCCAGCAGCTTGGAAGGGCAGGGGGCGCTTTCACCCCTCCACTTT. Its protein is CASSLEGQGALSPLHF.

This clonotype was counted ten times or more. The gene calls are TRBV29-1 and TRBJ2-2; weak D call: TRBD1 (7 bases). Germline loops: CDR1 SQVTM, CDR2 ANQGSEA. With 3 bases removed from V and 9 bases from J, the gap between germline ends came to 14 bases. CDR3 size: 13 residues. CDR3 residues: CSVDRQGGRELFF. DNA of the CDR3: TGCAGCGTTGATAGACAGGGAGGAAGGGAGCTGTTTTTT.

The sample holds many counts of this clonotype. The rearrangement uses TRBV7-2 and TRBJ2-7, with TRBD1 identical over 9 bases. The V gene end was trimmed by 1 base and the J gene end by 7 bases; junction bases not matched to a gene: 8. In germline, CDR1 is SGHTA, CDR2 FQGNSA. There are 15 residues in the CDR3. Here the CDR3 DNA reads TGTGCCAGCAGCTTAGGGGACAGGGTACCCTCTGAGCAGTACTTC. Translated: CASSLGDRVPSEQYF.

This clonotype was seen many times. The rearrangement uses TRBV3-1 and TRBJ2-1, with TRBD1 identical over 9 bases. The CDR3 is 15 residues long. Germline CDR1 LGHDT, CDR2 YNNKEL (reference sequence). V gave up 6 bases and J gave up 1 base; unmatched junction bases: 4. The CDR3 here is CASRRTGDSYNEQFF. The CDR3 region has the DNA TGTGCCAGCAGGCGGACAGGGGATTCCTACAATGAGCAGTTCTTC.